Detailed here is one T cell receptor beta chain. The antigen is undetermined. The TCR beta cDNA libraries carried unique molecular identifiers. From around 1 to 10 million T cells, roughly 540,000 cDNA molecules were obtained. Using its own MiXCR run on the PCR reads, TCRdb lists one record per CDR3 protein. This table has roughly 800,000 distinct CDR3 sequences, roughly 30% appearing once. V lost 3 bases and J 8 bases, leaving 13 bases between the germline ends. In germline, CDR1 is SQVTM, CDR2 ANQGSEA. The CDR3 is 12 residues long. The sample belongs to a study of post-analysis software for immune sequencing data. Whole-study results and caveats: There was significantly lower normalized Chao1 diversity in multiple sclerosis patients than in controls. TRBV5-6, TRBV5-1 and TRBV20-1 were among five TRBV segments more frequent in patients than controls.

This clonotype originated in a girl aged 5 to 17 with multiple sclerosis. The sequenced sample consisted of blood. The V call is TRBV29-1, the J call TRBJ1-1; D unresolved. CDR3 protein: CSVEGLTDEAFF. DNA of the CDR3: TGCAGCGTTGAGGGCTTAACCGACGAAGCTTTCTTT.